The next 30 T cell receptor beta chains were all read from a single sample in a study of control samples from healthy donors and cancer patients. Method: immunoSEQ multiplex PCR; TCRdb's copy keeps in-frame clones and lacks some. The sample consists of some 140,000 clones, approximately 94% of them appearing once. Sequenced input: blood. The receptors were sampled from a middle-aged man in good health.

V is TRBV7-9 and J is TRBJ1-1; D not resolved. Per germline, CDR1 SEHNR and CDR2 FQNEAQ (reference sequence). This CDR3 region has 12 residues. The germline V and J ends were trimmed by 6 bases and 0 bases, with 5 bases remaining between them. Written as DNA, the CDR3 is TGTGCCAGCAGGGCGGTGAACACTGAAGCTTTCTTT. This encodes CASRAVNTEAFF. Using reference TRBV7-9 and TRBJ1-1 for the parts outside the CDR3, the full variable domain is DTGVSQNPRHKITKRGQNVTFRCDPISEHNRLYWYRQTLGQGPEFLTYFQNEAQLEKSRLLSDRFSAERPKGSFSTLEIQRTEQGDSAMYLCASRAVNTEAFFGQGTRLTVV.

V and J are TRBV11-2 and TRBJ2-7, with 10 bases that match TRBD1. Germline values: CDR1 SGHAT, CDR2 FQNNGV. The CDR3 contains 16 residues. Germline trimming cut 1 base from V and 3 bases from J; bases unmatched to any gene: 6. DNA for the CDR3: TGTGCCAGCAGCTTAGGGGACAGGGGTCTCGGCTACGAGCAGTACTTC. It specifies CASSLGDRGLGYEQYF.

The V and J genes are TRBV15 and TRBJ1-1, with D uncertain. Germline-derived CDR1 and CDR2 are LNHNV and YYDKDF (reference sequence). V was shortened by 1 base and J by 1 base, with 13 bases between the two germline ends. The CDR3 spans 16 residues. CDR3 nucleotides: TGTGCCACCAGCAGAGGAGGTGTCAGTAAGAACACTGAAGCTTTCTTT. It codes for CATSRGGVSKNTEAFF.

The chain uses TRBV2 and TRBJ2-7, with 8 bases that match TRBD1. Looked up from germline, CDR1 is SNHLY and CDR2 is FYNNEI. This CDR3 is built from 14 residues. J gave up 6 bases and V 4 bases, and 8 bases lay outside the gene matches. The CDR3 nucleotides are TGTGCCAGCAGTGTAGAGGGGCAGGGGGCCGAGCAGTACTTC. Its translation is CASSVEGQGAEQYF.

This chain connects TRBV9 to TRBJ2-4; the match to TRBD1 covers 10 bases. The germline gives CDR1 SGDLS, CDR2 YYNGEE. The CDR3 spans 17 residues. Losses at the gene ends were 4 bases for V and 2 bases for J; bases not matched to a gene: 9. The chain's CDR3 is CASSRQGAGGSKNIQYF. Here the CDR3 DNA reads TGTGCCAGCAGCCGACAGGGGGCAGGCGGATCCAAAAACATTCAGTACTTC. The full variable domain, with the rest looked up from reference TRBV9 and TRBJ2-4, is DSGVTQTPKHLITATGQRVTLRCSPRSGDLSVYWYQQSLDQGLQFLIQYYNGEERAKGNILERFSAQQFPDLHSELNLSSLELGDSALYFCASSRQGAGGSKNIQYFGAGTRLSVL.

V gene TRBV14 combines with J gene TRBJ1-4; 8 bases match TRBD1. Germline CDR1 reads SGHDN; CDR2 reads FVKESK. This CDR3 is built from 18 residues. V lost 0 bases, J lost 1 base, and 7 bases stayed unmatched. The CDR3 region is CASSQDSDRDVTNEKLFF. The CDR3 nucleotides read TGTGCCAGCAGCCAAGATTCGGACAGGGACGTAACTAATGAAAAACTGTTTTTT.

V usage is TRBV7-8 and J usage is TRBJ2-5, with 12 positions matching TRBD2. CDR1 and CDR2 (germline): SGHVS, FQNEAQ. The CDR3 extends over 18 amino acids. Trimming took 6 bases from V and 5 from J; bases not matched to a gene: 16. Here the CDR3 reads CASRKRASTSGGVETQYF. CDR3 coding DNA: TGTGCCAGCAGGAAAAGGGCGTCGACTAGCGGGGGAGTGGAGACCCAGTACTTC.

This clone was counted a single time. The chain joins TRBV29-1 to TRBJ2-1; 10 nucleotides agree with TRBD1. Germline CDR1 and CDR2: SQVTM and ANQGSEA. This CDR3 region has 14 residues. After removal of 6 bases from V and 7 bases from J, the junction contained 9 bases not matched to a gene. CDR3 protein: CSVYPGQGLNEQFF. The CDR3 bases are TGCAGCGTGTACCCGGGACAGGGGTTGAATGAGCAGTTCTTC.

In its sample, this clone was seen once. CDR3 sequence reads: CSASSGGNGYTF. The CDR3 bases are TGCAGTGCTAGTTCAGGCGGAAATGGCTACACCTTC. The chain combines TRBV20-1 with TRBJ1-2; D call uncertain. Germline CDR1 and CDR2: DFQATT and SNEGSKA (reference sequence). CDR3 length equals 12 residues. The V end lost 3 bases, the J end lost 6 bases, and 11 bases lay between the germline ends.

J is TRBJ1-2 and V is TRBV27, with D tentatively TRBD1 (5 bases). This CDR3 spans 13 amino acids. Germline lookup yields CDR1 MNHEY and CDR2 SMNVEV (reference sequence). V was cut by 3 bases and J by 4 bases, with 9 bases left in between. The CDR3: CASSFGAAYGYTF. CDR3 coding DNA: TGTGCCAGCAGTTTTGGGGCGGCCTATGGCTACACCTTC.

In the case of this clone: No conserved phenylalanine or tryptophan is present at the end of the CDR3, so a read error is the likely explanation. The chain recombines TRBV18 with TRBJ1-2; D is undetermined. This CDR3 spans 13 amino acids. Trimming cost V 3 bases and J 0 bases, with 5 bases left between them. The germline CDR1 and CDR2 sequences are KGHSH and LQKENI. CDR3 region: CASSPGPNYGYTL. The DNA for the CDR3 is TGTGCCAGCTCACCGGGTCCTAACTATGGCTACACCCTC.

V gene TRBV28 combines with J gene TRBJ2-7; D is unresolved. The V end lost 6 bases, the J end lost 4 bases, and 13 bases lay between the germline ends. The length of the CDR3 is 13 residues. Germline V lookup: CDR1 MDHEN, CDR2 SYDVKM. The CDR3 bases are TGTGCCAGCAGCCTGGTCCGACCTTACGAGCAGTACTTC. This translates into CASSLVRPYEQYF.

This clone was found once. The chain uses TRBV18 and TRBJ2-7, with D maybe TRBD2 (5 bases). CDR3 size: 14 residues. The ends were cut back, 0 bases at V and 5 bases at J, with 11 bases in the middle. Germline lookup yields CDR1 KGHSH and CDR2 LQKENI. CDR3 residues: CASSPPEATDEQYF. The CDR3 nucleotides read TGTGCCAGCTCACCACCGGAGGCAACCGACGAGCAGTACTTC.

The chain carries TRBV4-3 and TRBJ1-1; no reliable D call. Germline V gene data show CDR1 as LGHNA and CDR2 as YSLEER. The CDR3 is 14 residues long. V was shortened by 0 bases and J by 6 bases, with 11 bases between the two germline ends. As DNA, the CDR3 is TGCGCCAGCAGCCAAGATGGTAGTTACTCTGAAGCTTTCTTT. Translating gives CASSQDGSYSEAFF.

The chain joins TRBV7-9 to TRBJ1-2, with a possible D match to TRBD1 (5 bases). Trimming took off 1 base at V and 6 bases at J, with 12 bases between the two ends. Per germline, CDR1 SEHNR and CDR2 FQNEAQ (reference sequence). This CDR3 spans 14 amino acids. In DNA form, the CDR3 reads TGTGCCAGCAGCTTAGGGACAATCGGCGATGGCTACACCTTC. This sequence encodes CASSLGTIGDGYTF.

This chain connects TRBV6-2 or TRBV6-3 to TRBJ2-1; D remains unclear. Trimming removed 1 base at V and 6 bases at J, with 10 bases between. The V gene's germline CDR1 is MNHEY and CDR2 SVGEGT. The CDR3 is 14 residues long. CDR3 amino acids: CASSYYSPGNEQFF. The CDR3 coding sequence is TGTGCCAGCAGTTACTATAGCCCGGGCAATGAGCAGTTCTTC.

V is TRBV30 and J is TRBJ1-2; TRBD1 might be the D (6 bases). The CDR3 has 12 residues. V was pared by 4 bases and J by 8 bases, with 14 bases between. CDR1 is GTSNPN, CDR2 SVGIG, per germline (reference sequence). CDR3 in DNA: TGTGCCTGGACGCGGGGGCTGGAGGGCTACACCTTC. Translating gives CAWTRGLEGYTF.

Here the CDR3 DNA reads TGTGCCAGCAGTGAACTTAATCAGCCCCTCCACTTT. It is translated as CASSELNQPLHF. The chain carries TRBV6-1 and TRBJ1-6; no reliable D call. The CDR3 length is 12 residues. V gave up 2 bases and J gave up 13 bases, with 9 bases separating them. Germline CDR1 MNHNS, CDR2 SASEGT.

This rearrangement joins TRBV5-6 to TRBJ2-7; 10 nucleotides line up with TRBD1. V lost 4 bases and J lost 5; bases outside the gene matches: 9. CDR1 is SGHDT and CDR2 is YYEEEE in the germline V gene. The CDR3 totals 15 residues. CDR3 sequence (DNA): TGTGCCAGCAGCGGGGCGGGACAGGGGAGGAACGAGCAGTACTTC. Translated: CASSGAGQGRNEQYF.

The chain has TRBV11-2 and TRBJ1-2; 7 nucleotides agree with TRBD1. This CDR3 has 16 amino acids. Per the germline V gene, CDR1 is SGHAT and CDR2 is FQNNGV. The V and J ends lost 1 base and 5 bases, in that order; junction bases with no gene match: 10. The CDR3 is CASSLGLGTEPYGYTF. CDR3 DNA: TGTGCCAGCAGCTTAGGGTTGGGGACAGAGCCTTATGGCTACACCTTC.

V usage is TRBV27 and J usage is TRBJ2-1, with 8 nucleotides matching TRBD1. Trimming at V came to 6 bases and at J to 0 bases, leaving 4 bases not matched to a gene. This CDR3 is 15 amino acids long. Germline lookup yields CDR1 MNHEY and CDR2 SMNVEV (reference sequence). This chain's CDR3 is CASRDDRGSYNEQFF. The CDR3, as DNA: TGTGCCAGCAGAGATGACAGGGGCTCCTACAATGAGCAGTTCTTC.

The V call is TRBV20-1, the J call TRBJ2-7; no clear D. The CDR3 has 12 amino acids. The V and J ends lost 3 bases and 1 base respectively, with 7 bases between them. CDR1 DFQATT and CDR2 SNEGSKA come from the germline V gene (reference sequence). The DNA of the CDR3 is TGCAGTGCTAGTACGACGTCCTACGAGCAGTACTTC. This translates into CSASTTSYEQYF.

The chain couples TRBV6-5 to TRBJ1-6, with D perhaps matching TRBD1 (5 bases). CDR1 is MNHEY, CDR2 SVGAGI, per germline. Trimming removed 0 bases at V and 5 bases at J, with 8 bases between. The CDR3 has 15 residues. The CDR3 here is CASSYSSGDNSPLHF. Written as DNA, the CDR3 is TGTGCCAGCAGTTACTCGTCGGGGGATAATTCACCCCTCCACTTT.

The chain is built from TRBV10-3 and TRBJ2-3; D uncertain. The ends were cut back, 3 bases at V and 0 bases at J, with 7 bases in the middle. The CDR3 length is 14 residues. Germline assignment: CDR1 ENHRY and CDR2 SYGVKD. In nucleotides, the CDR3 is TGTGCCATCAGTGAAATAACTAGCACAGATACGCAGTATTTT. Amino acid sequence: CAISEITSTDTQYF.

V is TRBV18 and J is TRBJ2-5, with D unresolved. Germline CDR1 reads KGHSH; CDR2 reads LQKENI. The CDR3 has 13 residues. V lost 2 bases and J lost 2, with 6 bases in between. Here the CDR3 reads CASSPSQQETQYF. The DNA for the CDR3 is TGTGCCAGCTCACCATCACAGCAAGAGACCCAGTACTTC.

The chain links TRBV4-2 to TRBJ1-6; possible D gene TRBD1, 5 bases. CDR3 size: 18 residues. The germline CDR1 and CDR2 sequences are LGHNA and YNFKEQ. Trimming took 0 bases from V and 0 from J, leaving 12 bases between them. For the CDR3, the DNA is TGTGCCAGCAGCCAAGATTGGGGGATTGGCTCCTATAATTCACCCCTCCACTTT. This sequence encodes CASSQDWGIGSYNSPLHF.

The chain couples TRBV5-8 to TRBJ1-5; no clear D gene. CDR1 and CDR2 (germline): SGHTS, YDEGEE. There are 15 residues in the CDR3. Trimming cost V 2 bases and J 0 bases, with 9 bases left between them. This CDR3 is CASSLKVISNQPQHF. CDR3 DNA sequence: TGTGCCAGCAGCTTAAAAGTGATTAGCAATCAGCCCCAGCATTTT.

V usage is TRBV21-1 and J usage is TRBJ2-1. TRBV21-1 is deemed a pseudogene. CDR3 length: 13 residues. The CDR3 reads CASSDRDHNEQFF. The DNA for the CDR3 is TGTGCCAGCAGCGACCGGGACCACAATGAGCAGTTCTTC.

This CDR3 reads CASSAGGSSYNEQFF. As DNA, the CDR3 is TGTGCCAGCAGCGCCGGGGGGAGCTCCTACAATGAGCAGTTCTTC. J is TRBJ2-1 and V is TRBV9; 7 positions match TRBD2. Germline CDR1 reads SGDLS; CDR2 reads YYNGEE. With V trimmed by 3 bases and J by 0 bases, 3 bases remained unmatched. This CDR3 is 15 amino acids long.

The chain links TRBV6-1 to TRBJ2-7, with 8 bases fitting TRBD2. Per the germline V gene, CDR1 is MNHNS and CDR2 is SASEGT. The CDR3 extends over 16 amino acids. The V and J ends lost 2 bases and 0 bases, in that order; junction bases with no gene match: 6. CDR3 sequence reads: CASSESGGDSSYEQYF. The DNA of the CDR3 is TGTGCCAGCAGTGAAAGCGGGGGTGATAGCTCCTACGAGCAGTACTTC.